The 18 T cell receptor beta chains below come from one sample, sequenced in a study of spatial heterogeneity in lung cancer. Whole-study findings and limits: Expanded alpha and beta TCR counts within tumors tracked tumor mutation counts.

TCRdb processed the 5' RACE reads anew with MiXCR; each CDR3 protein has one entry. Counted here are some 7,800 distinct CDR3 sequences, approximately 12% occurring once; the ten biggest clones make up 8% to 13%. The time point was: sample taken at primary tumor resection. Their specific antigens are unknown. The starting material was lung tumor tissue, obtained at surgery. The receptors shown here come from a male donor with early-stage non-small cell lung cancer.

This clonotype is labeled medium-sized (0.01 to 0.1%). This chain uses TRBV4-2 with TRBJ2-1, with D perhaps matching TRBD2 (6 bases). Germline CDR1 LGHNA, CDR2 YNFKEQ. The CDR3 runs to 12 residues. Trimming took off 6 bases at V and 4 bases at J, with 7 bases between the two ends. The CDR3 coding sequence is TGTGCCAGCAGGGGGGGATACAATGAGCAGTTCTTC. Protein product: CASRGGYNEQFF.

In this sample, this clonotype turned up many times. The V gene is TRBV5-1, the J gene TRBJ2-5; tentatively, D is TRBD2 (5 bases). This CDR3 has 13 amino acids. V was cut by 0 bases and J by 4 bases, with 7 bases left in between. Germline CDR1 is SGHRS and CDR2 is YFSETQ. The CDR3 loop is CASSLGRGETQYF. CDR3 sequence (DNA): TGCGCCAGCAGCTTGGGACGGGGAGAGACCCAGTACTTC.

This clonotype was seen repeatedly, ten times or more. This sequence joins TRBV27 and TRBJ2-7; TRBD1 or TRBD2 may be the D gene (7 bases each). V was pared by 8 bases and J by 3 bases, with 14 bases between. This CDR3 is 13 amino acids long. CDR1 and CDR2 (germline): MNHEY, SMNVEV (reference sequence). The CDR3 DNA reads as TGTGCCAGCGGACCAGGGGGGGACTACGAGCAGTACTTC. Its translation: CASGPGGDYEQYF.

This clonotype was detected ten times or more. The V gene is TRBV27, the J gene TRBJ2-6, with D unclear. V lost 1 base to trimming and J lost 0 bases, with 7 bases between them. This CDR3 comprises 16 residues. Germline V CDR1 and CDR2: MNHEY, SMNVEV (reference sequence). The DNA of the CDR3 is TGTGCCAGCAGTTTATTCTCCATCTCTGGGGCCAACGTCCTGACTTTC. Protein sequence: CASSLFSISGANVLTF.

In this sample, this clonotype is medium-sized. The rearrangement links TRBV2 to TRBJ2-4, with D possibly matching TRBD1 (5 bases). This CDR3 region has 15 residues. V lost 11 bases to trimming and J lost 3 bases, with 20 bases between them. Germline V gene sequence: CDR1 SNHLY, CDR2 FYNNEI. CDR3 region: CAAGLGPWDKNIQYF. The CDR3 DNA reads TGTGCCGCAGGGCTAGGTCCTTGGGACAAAAACATTCAGTACTTC.

At least ten counts were recorded for this clonotype. CDR3 amino acids: CASSVGISGPAKNIQYF. The CDR3 bases are TGTGCCAGCAGCGTAGGGATTAGCGGGCCAGCCAAAAACATTCAGTACTTC. The V gene is TRBV9, the J gene TRBJ2-4; 7 bases map to TRBD2. J lost 0 bases, V lost 0 bases, and 6 bases had no gene match. Germline loops: CDR1 SGDLS, CDR2 YYNGEE. The CDR3 spans 17 residues.

The J gene is TRBJ2-3, the V gene TRBV2, with 10 bases fitting TRBD2. Germline CDR1 reads SNHLY; CDR2 reads FYNNEI. The V gene end was trimmed by 7 bases and the J gene end by 5 bases; junction bases not matched to a gene: 12. There are 16 residues in the CDR3. CDR3 sequence: CASTTPAGGLKDTQYF. The CDR3 DNA follows: TGTGCCAGCACGACCCCAGCGGGAGGGCTTAAAGATACGCAGTATTTT.

In this sample, this clonotype turned up many times. The chain links TRBV7-9 to TRBJ1-1, with D unclear. The CDR3 length is 15 residues. Trimming removed 3 bases at V and 3 bases at J, with 14 bases between. Germline values: CDR1 SEHNR, CDR2 FQNEAQ (reference sequence). Here the CDR3 reads CASSLSLGVHTEAFF. For the CDR3, the DNA is TGTGCCAGCAGCTTGTCCTTAGGAGTGCACACTGAAGCTTTCTTT.

This clonotype was picked up many times. The chain has TRBV7-2 and TRBJ2-2; D is ambiguous. CDR3 length: 14 amino acids. Trimming removed 1 base from V and 1 base from J, with 4 bases in between. CDR1 and CDR2 (germline): SGHTA, FQGNSA. CDR3 in amino acids: CASSLELNTGELFF. The DNA for the CDR3 is TGTGCCAGCAGCTTAGAACTGAACACCGGGGAGCTGTTTTTT.

This clonotype was found many times. The rearrangement joins TRBV7-9 to TRBJ2-7; possibly TRBD2 for D (6 bases). The V and J ends lost 7 bases and 3 bases respectively, with 10 bases between them. Germline V gene data show CDR1 as SEHNR and CDR2 as FQNEAQ (reference sequence). The CDR3 has 12 residues. The CDR3 sequence: CASTRGNYEQYF. The CDR3 region has the DNA TGTGCCAGCACCCGGGGGAACTACGAGCAGTACTTC.

V is TRBV6-5 and J is TRBJ1-2; 10 bases agree with TRBD1. The ends lost 1 base at V and 10 bases at J; junction bases unmatched: 9. The CDR3 spans 15 residues. Looked up from germline, CDR1 is MNHEY and CDR2 is SVGAGI. CDR3 bases: TGTGCCAGCAGTTACTTAGGGACAGGGGAAGCCGCCTACACCTTC. Translating it yields CASSYLGTGEAAYTF.

About this clonotype itself: A much larger clone differs from this one at a single base, so this may be a read error. The chain links TRBV10-3 to TRBJ2-7; D is undetermined. Germline V CDR1 and CDR2: ENHRY, SYGVKD. The CDR3 is 14 residues long. Trimming removed 0 bases at V and 3 bases at J, with 9 bases between. The CDR3 DNA is TGTGCCATCAGTGAGTCGGCGGAGAGCTACGAGCAGTACTTC. This gives the protein CAISESAESYEQYF.

This clonotype was recorded many times. The CDR3 here is CASSPAEGASGELFF. As DNA, the CDR3 is TGCGCCAGCAGCCCGGCGGAGGGGGCCTCCGGGGAGCTGTTTTTT. V is TRBV5-1 and J is TRBJ2-2; D might be TRBD1 (7 bases). The germline gives CDR1 SGHRS, CDR2 YFSETQ. The CDR3 is 15 amino acids. Trimming took 4 bases from V and 6 from J, leaving 16 bases between them.

This clonotype showed up many times. The chain has TRBV5-1 and TRBJ2-5; 7 bases line up with TRBD2. V lost 2 bases and J lost 2; bases outside the gene matches: 3. The germline V gene has CDR1 SGHRS and CDR2 YFSETQ. This CDR3 is built from 14 residues. The DNA of the CDR3 is TGCGCCAGCAGCTTTGGCGGGGGACAAGAGACCCAGTACTTC. This translates into CASSFGGGQETQYF.

This clonotype is judged medium-sized. This rearrangement joins TRBV7-9 to TRBJ1-5, with D hard to call. With 5 bases removed from V and 5 bases from J, the gap between germline ends came to 13 bases. Germline assignment: CDR1 SEHNR and CDR2 FQNEAQ (reference sequence). The CDR3 runs to 14 residues. The CDR3 sequence is CASSKQGIDQPQHF. The CDR3 coding sequence is TGTGCCAGCAGCAAGCAAGGCATTGATCAGCCCCAGCATTTT.

This clonotype is medium-sized in the sample. V and J are TRBV5-1 and TRBJ2-2, with 8 bases matching TRBD1. The CDR3 is made up of 15 amino acids. Germline-derived CDR1 and CDR2 are SGHRS and YFSETQ. V dropped 4 bases and J dropped 2; count of bases not matched to a gene: 4. CDR3 in amino acids: CASSVDRGNTGELFF. CDR3 sequence (DNA): TGCGCCAGCAGCGTAGACAGGGGAAACACCGGGGAGCTGTTTTTT.

The table lists this clonotype with many counts. This rearrangement joins TRBV20-1 to TRBJ2-2; tentative D call: TRBD2 (6 bases). CDR1 is DFQATT, CDR2 SNEGSKA, per germline (reference sequence). Between the trimmed V and J ends, which lost 8 bases and 4 bases, there was a span of 26 bases. The CDR3 covers 17 residues. CDR3 DNA: TGCAGTCACTCTCTGGGAGGTTTCGGACGTGGCACCGGGGAGCTGTTTTTT. Translating gives CSHSLGGFGRGTGELFF.

This clonotype is judged medium-sized (0.01 to 0.1%). The chain couples TRBV7-8 to TRBJ2-1; TRBD2 aligns across 8 bases. J lost 8 bases, V lost 2 bases, and 11 bases had no gene match. The CDR3 runs to 16 residues. Per germline, CDR1 SGHVS and CDR2 FQNEAQ. CDR3 sequence reads: CASSLIATSARHEQFF. CDR3 DNA: TGTGCCAGCAGCTTAATCGCGACTAGCGCCCGCCATGAGCAGTTCTTC.